The 32 T cell receptor beta chains presented below share a single source sample, sequenced in a study of T cell repertoires in cytomegalovirus infection. TCRdb passed the reads through MiXCR, listing each CDR3 protein once. The repertoire holds around 630,000 distinct CDR3 sequences, with more than 20% as singletons. Sample: CD8+ T cells from PBMCs. The receptors were sampled from a human donor in good health (CMV status not recorded). Some clones in this sample may be carry-over from other donors' samples.

J is TRBJ2-6 and V is TRBV20-1; D is perhaps TRBD2 (6 bases). From germline, CDR1 is DFQATT and CDR2 SNEGSKA (reference sequence). V lost 5 bases, J lost 3 bases, and 20 bases lay in between. The CDR3 is 17 residues long. The CDR3 nucleotides are TGCAGTGCTTGGGGGAGGATTGGCTCAGTTGGGGCCAACGTCCTGACTTTC. It translates to CSAWGRIGSVGANVLTF.

This clonotype was detected only a few times. The genes are TRBV2 and TRBJ2-4; tentatively, D is TRBD1 or TRBD2 (6 bases each). The V and J ends lost 4 bases and 8 bases respectively, with 12 bases between them. CDR1 and CDR2 (germline): SNHLY, FYNNEI. CDR3 size: 13 residues. The CDR3 bases are TGTGCCAGCAGTGGGGGGGACAATGACATTCAGTACTTC. Translating gives CASSGGDNDIQYF. The whole variable domain, remainder taken from reference TRBV2 and TRBJ2-4, is EPEVTQTPSHQVTQMGQEVILRCVPISNHLYFYWYRQILGQKVEFLVSFYNNEISEKSEIFDDQFSVERPDGSNFTLKIRSTKLEDSAMYFCASSGGDNDIQYFGAGTRLSVL.

This clonotype was detected many times. V is TRBV15 and J is TRBJ1-2, with TRBD1 matching 8 bases. CDR3 length: 16 residues. Germline-derived CDR1 and CDR2 are LNHNV and YYDKDF (reference sequence). Trimming at V came to 2 bases and at J to 7 bases, leaving 12 bases not matched to a gene. The CDR3 sequence: CATSRTPGQVIGGYTF. The CDR3 bases are TGTGCCACCAGCAGAACCCCGGGACAGGTTATAGGTGGCTACACCTTC.

There are many counts of this clonotype. The J gene is TRBJ2-1, the V gene TRBV9; 14 bases match TRBD2. This CDR3 is built from 17 residues. Germline lookup yields CDR1 SGDLS and CDR2 YYNGEE. V was pared by 3 bases and J by 0 bases, with 2 bases of the junction left unmatched. The CDR3 DNA is TGTGCCAGCAGCGAGGGGACTAGCGGGAGCTCCTACAATGAGCAGTTCTTC. It encodes CASSEGTSGSSYNEQFF.

J is TRBJ2-7 and V is TRBV29-1, with no clear D. The CDR3 has 11 residues. Germline-derived CDR1 and CDR2 are SQVTM and ANQGSEA. The CDR3 DNA reads as TGCAGTCCAAGGACGGCTTACGAGCAGTACGTC. This translates into CSPRTAYEQYV.

This clonotype was found many times. The rearrangement links TRBV28 to TRBJ2-3, with D tentatively TRBD1 (5 bases). The V end was cut by 1 base, the J end by 2 bases, with 13 bases between. In germline, CDR1 is MDHEN, CDR2 SYDVKM. The CDR3 is made up of 16 amino acids. The CDR3 is CASSLYDSAPTDTQYF. CDR3 in DNA: TGTGCCAGCAGTTTATATGACAGCGCCCCCACAGATACGCAGTATTTT. The full variable domain, completed using reference TRBV28 and TRBJ2-3, is DVKVTQSSRYLVKRTGEKVFLECVQDMDHENMFWYRQDPGLGLRLIYFSYDVKMKEKGDIPEGYSVSREKKERFSLILESASTNQTSMYLCASSLYDSAPTDTQYFGPGTRLTVL.

With regard to this clonotype: This may be a read error, as it is one base from a much larger clone. The chain combines TRBV24-1 with TRBJ2-5; the D is unclear. The germline V gene has CDR1 KGHDR and CDR2 SFDVKD. There are 11 residues in the CDR3. CDR3 nucleotides: TGTGTCACCAGTGATTTGAGCTTTAGGTACTTC. It translates to CVTSDLSFRYF.

The rearrangement joins TRBV6-2 or TRBV6-3 to TRBJ2-5; D gene ambiguous. Trimming removed 0 bases from V and 5 bases from J, with 19 bases in between. Germline V CDR1 and CDR2: MNHEY, SVGEGT. The CDR3 length is 17 residues. CDR3 nucleotide sequence: TGTGCCAGCAGTTACTCCCTGGTCTACCAAGAGAGGGAGACCCAGTACTTC. Amino acid sequence: CASSYSLVYQERETQYF.

This clonotype was detected many times. The chain links TRBV7-8 to TRBJ1-2; D remains ambiguous. V was shortened by 0 bases and J by 8 bases, with 13 bases between the two germline ends. Looked up from germline, CDR1 is SGHVS and CDR2 is FQNEAQ. This CDR3 spans 14 amino acids. This chain's CDR3 is CASSLALGSGGYTF. CDR3 DNA: TGTGCCAGCAGCTTAGCGCTGGGATCTGGCGGCTACACCTTC.

This chain uses TRBV2 with TRBJ2-7, with D possibly being TRBD1 or TRBD2 (6 bases each). V lost 2 bases, J lost 1 base, and 12 bases lay in between. The CDR3 contains 15 residues. Per the germline V gene, CDR1 is SNHLY and CDR2 is FYNNEI. CDR3 DNA: TGTGCCAGCAGTGAAACAGGGAGGAGTTCCTACGAGCAGTACTTC. It is translated as CASSETGRSSYEQYF.

This clonotype came up a few times. This rearrangement joins TRBV5-6 to TRBJ2-2, with a weak D call TRBD1 (5 bases). The CDR3 extends over 15 amino acids. Germline CDR1 and CDR2: SGHDT and YYEEEE. V lost 0 bases and J 4 bases, leaving 10 bases between the germline ends. CDR3 DNA: TGTGCCAGCAGCTTGGTGGCAGGGCTCACCGGGGAGCTGTTTTTT. It is translated as CASSLVAGLTGELFF.

A note on this clonotype: A junction boundary mismatches the germline segment, possibly from a read error. The genes are TRBV28 and TRBJ1-2, with TRBD1 as a possible D gene (5 bases). The CDR3 spans 14 residues. CDR1 MDHEN and CDR2 SYDVKM come from the germline V gene. The chain's CDR3 is CASSFSGTNYDYTF. The DNA for the CDR3 is TGTGCCAGCAGTTTTTCAGGGACCAACTATGACTACACCTTC.

This clonotype was counted ten times or more. V usage is TRBV12-3 or TRBV12-4 and J usage is TRBJ2-7, with 10 bases fitting TRBD2. CDR3 length: 16 residues. V was clipped by 6 bases and J by 3 bases; unmatched bases: 11. CDR3 nucleotide sequence: TGTGCCAGCAGCCCGAGCGGGGGGGCTTTCTTCTACGAGCAGTACTTC. It codes for CASSPSGGAFFYEQYF.

This clonotype was counted only a few times. The rearrangement links TRBV14 to TRBJ2-7; no definite D call. Between the trimmed V and J ends, which lost 3 bases and 5 bases, there was a span of 11 bases. The CDR3 consists of 13 residues. CDR1 and CDR2 (germline): SGHDN, FVKESK. The CDR3 sequence: CASSQAIGDEQYF. The CDR3 region has the DNA TGTGCCAGCAGCCAGGCCATTGGCGACGAGCAGTACTTC.

This chain connects TRBV4-1 to TRBJ2-7; the match to TRBD1 covers 8 bases. With V trimmed by 3 bases and J by 2 bases, 6 bases remained unmatched. The CDR3 spans 15 residues. Germline V lookup: CDR1 MGHRA, CDR2 YSYEKL. Here the CDR3 reads CASSHDRGQAYEQYF. DNA of the CDR3: TGCGCCAGCAGCCATGACAGGGGCCAAGCCTACGAGCAGTACTTC.

The table lists this clonotype with many counts. The rearrangement joins TRBV28 to TRBJ2-1; 9 nucleotides match TRBD2. Germline V CDR1 and CDR2: MDHEN, SYDVKM. The CDR3 is 15 amino acids. With V trimmed by 8 bases and J by 3 bases, 8 bases remained unmatched. The DNA for the CDR3 is TGTGCCAGCCTGAGCCTAGCGGGGTACTACAATGAGCAGTTCTTC. Its translation is CASLSLAGYYNEQFF.

This rearrangement joins TRBV2 to TRBJ2-4; 7 nucleotides agree with TRBD1. Per the germline V gene, CDR1 is SNHLY and CDR2 is FYNNEI. The CDR3 is 15 residues long. The ends lost 10 bases at V and 0 bases at J; junction bases unmatched: 9. CDR3: CAMHGQVLAKNIQYF. CDR3 DNA sequence: TGTGCCATGCACGGACAGGTTTTAGCCAAAAACATTCAGTACTTC.

Comments on this clonotype: Germline is not matched at one junction end, which may reflect a read error. For the CDR3, the DNA is TGTGCCTGCAGCCCACGACAGGGCACTGAAGCTTTCTTT. It codes for CACSPRQGTEAFF. The rearrangement uses TRBV11-3 and TRBJ1-1, with 7 bases that match TRBD1. The CDR3 runs to 13 residues. From germline, CDR1 is SGHNT and CDR2 YENEEA.

This clonotype was seen a few times. The chain has TRBV18 and TRBJ1-1; D may be TRBD1 (6 bases). Germline V CDR1 and CDR2: KGHSH, LQKENI. Trimming took off 2 bases at V and 1 base at J, with 8 bases between the two ends. The CDR3 extends over 14 amino acids. CDR3 sequence (DNA): TGTGCCAGCTCACCAACGGGACAGAACACTGAAGCTTTCTTT. This encodes CASSPTGQNTEAFF.

The chain couples TRBV5-6 to TRBJ1-2; the D gene is possibly TRBD1 (6 bases). Trimming took 4 bases from V and 8 from J, leaving 21 bases between them. The CDR3 extends over 15 amino acids. Germline CDR1 reads SGHDT; CDR2 reads YYEEEE. The CDR3 loop reads CASSPGGAVYQGYTF. The CDR3 region has the DNA TGTGCCAGCAGCCCCGGGGGGGCGGTATATCAAGGCTACACCTTC.

The table lists this clonotype with a few counts. V and J are TRBV6-1 and TRBJ1-1; no definite D call. The V end was cut by 6 bases, the J end by 2 bases, with 10 bases between. CDR3 length equals 13 residues. CDR1 is MNHNS, CDR2 SASEGT, per germline. CDR3 residues: CASRAAVNTEAFF. CDR3 nucleotides: TGTGCCAGCAGGGCAGCAGTAAACACTGAAGCTTTCTTT.

The rearrangement uses TRBV25-1 and TRBJ1-1; D may be TRBD1 (6 bases). The CDR3 runs 13 residues. V was cut by 7 bases and J by 6 bases, with 15 bases left in between. The germline gives CDR1 MGHDK, CDR2 SYGVNS. CDR3 in DNA: TGTGCCAGCATCCCTAGGGGGGAGGCTGAAGCTTTCTTT. It translates to CASIPRGEAEAFF.

There are many counts of this clonotype. J is TRBJ2-2 and V is TRBV5-1; D is unclear. Deletions cut 0 bases from V and 0 bases from J, with 9 bases between. CDR1 SGHRS and CDR2 YFSETQ come from the germline V gene. The CDR3 sequence is 16 residues long. CDR3 protein: CASSLVVTANTGELFF. For the CDR3, the DNA is TGCGCCAGCAGCTTGGTTGTCACTGCGAACACCGGGGAGCTGTTTTTT.

The chain recombines TRBV20-1 with TRBJ1-2, with D unclear. There are 11 residues in the CDR3. V shed 3 bases and J shed 4 bases, with 6 bases lying between them. CDR1 is DFQATT, CDR2 SNEGSKA, per germline (reference sequence). The CDR3 sequence: CSASGIYGYTF. CDR3 sequence (DNA): TGCAGTGCTAGCGGAATCTATGGCTACACCTTC.

V usage is TRBV29-1 and J usage is TRBJ1-1; 9 bases are shared with TRBD1. CDR1 and CDR2 (germline): SQVTM, ANQGSEA. The CDR3 runs to 21 residues. V lost 4 bases, J lost 5 bases, and 29 bases stayed unmatched. CDR3 bases: TGCAGCGTTGTCCGTGATGGGGTTCTCCGGGACAGGGTACCGATGGGTACTGAAGCTTTCTTT. Residues: CSVVRDGVLRDRVPMGTEAFF.

This clonotype has only a few counts. This chain connects TRBV12-3 or TRBV12-4 to TRBJ2-7; 10 bases match TRBD1. The trim removed 4 bases at V and 0 bases at J, leaving 6 bases unmatched. This CDR3 has 16 amino acids. The CDR3 DNA sequence: TGTGCCAGCAGTTGGGACAGGGGACGAAGCTCCTACGAGCAGTACTTC. Residues: CASSWDRGRSSYEQYF.

This clonotype was picked up a small number of times. The CDR3 protein is CAISPKHFQETQYF. The CDR3 nucleotides are TGTGCCATCAGCCCTAAACACTTCCAAGAGACCCAGTACTTC. V is TRBV10-3 and J is TRBJ2-5; D gene unclear. V was clipped by 6 bases and J by 1 base, with 12 bases between them. Germline V gene data show CDR1 as ENHRY and CDR2 as SYGVKD. The CDR3 is made up of 14 amino acids.

This chain uses TRBV7-8 with TRBJ2-7; the match to TRBD2 covers 11 bases. Germline trimming cut 3 bases from V and 6 bases from J; bases unmatched to any gene: 7. Per germline, CDR1 SGHVS and CDR2 FQNEAQ. CDR3 length: 15 amino acids. The DNA for the CDR3 is TGTGCCAGCAGCTTTAGCGGGGGGGTATTATCCGAGCAGTACTTC. Its protein is CASSFSGGVLSEQYF.

This clonotype was detected ten times or more. The CDR3 nucleotides read TGTGCCAGCAGCCCCGATCGGACCGGGCGTGAAGCTTTCTTT. It translates to CASSPDRTGREAFF. The V gene is TRBV6-1, the J gene TRBJ1-1; the D is unclear. Trimming took off 6 bases at V and 7 bases at J, with 18 bases between the two ends. The CDR3 spans 14 residues. Germline CDR1 MNHNS, CDR2 SASEGT.

This chain connects TRBV13 to TRBJ1-5; a possible D gene is TRBD1 (5 bases). The ends were cut back, 4 bases at V and 0 bases at J, with 19 bases in the middle. Per germline, CDR1 PRHDT and CDR2 FYEKMQ (reference sequence). The CDR3 is made up of 18 amino acids. The CDR3 loop reads CASSSGTGTFYSNQPQHF. In nucleotides, the CDR3 is TGTGCCAGCAGCTCCGGGACGGGCACATTTTATAGCAATCAGCCCCAGCATTTT.

This clonotype was counted many times. The genes are TRBV28 and TRBJ1-1; no reliable D call. V was cut by 6 bases and J by 0 bases, with 11 bases left in between. From germline, CDR1 is MDHEN and CDR2 SYDVKM. CDR3 length: 14 amino acids. As DNA, the CDR3 is TGTGCCAGCAGCATGCCCGGGGTGAACACTGAAGCTTTCTTT. Translation: CASSMPGVNTEAFF.

This clonotype has only a few counts. The chain combines TRBV12-3 or TRBV12-4 with TRBJ1-5; perhaps TRBD1 as D (6 bases). The germline V and J ends were trimmed by 5 bases and 7 bases, with 15 bases remaining between them. The CDR3 totals 14 residues. The CDR3 DNA reads TGTGCCAGCAGTCTGAACAGGGCCGTGCAGCCCCAGCATTTT. It encodes CASSLNRAVQPQHF.